Listed below are T cell receptor beta chains from one sample, sequenced in a study of T cells after yellow fever vaccination. TCRdb independently ran MiXCR on the 5' RACE reads; one entry per CDR3 protein. The data show fewer than 400,000 distinct CDR3 sequences, with about 10% seen just once and approximately 3.3% held by the top ten. Sample: CD4+ T cells sorted from PBMCs, taken 45 days after the yellow fever booster vaccination. The source is a man aged 18 to 30 who received the YFV17D yellow fever vaccine. Each CDR3 is given with its conserved first and last residue. A D gene is named only where the DNA matches it firmly. The size field is filled for only some rows; it gives once, few, many or a size class.

cdr3_nt cdr3_aa v_call clone_size d_call j_call
TGCGCCAGCCAGACAGGGAACACTGAAGCTTTCTTT CASQTGNTEAFF TRBV10-2 . . TRBJ1-1
TGTGCCAGCAGCCGCGGCCACGAGCAGTACTTC CASSRGHEQYF TRBV3-1 few . TRBJ2-7
TGTGCCACCCCCGGACTGCTCACCGGGGAGCTGTTTTTT CATPGLLTGELFF TRBV19 . . TRBJ2-2
TGTGCCAGCTCACCTGACACGACAGGAGGGAACGCCTATGGCTACACCTTC CASSPDTTGGNAYGYTF TRBV18 many . TRBJ1-2
TGTGCCAGCAGCTCCAGGGAGACCGGGGAGCTGTTTTTT CASSSRETGELFF TRBV5-4 few . TRBJ2-2
TGTGCCAGCAGCGTAGGTGACGGGAGCCCTGGGGCCAACGTCCTGACTTTC CASSVGDGSPGANVLTF TRBV9 few . TRBJ2-6
TGTGCCAGCAGTTTGCCAGGGGGCAGCTATGGCTACACCTTC CASSLPGGSYGYTF TRBV28 . TRBD1 TRBJ1-2
TGTGCCATCAGTGAGTCGATGGGACGCAGCTCTGGGGCCAACGTCCTGACTTTC CAISESMGRSSGANVLTF TRBV10-3 . . TRBJ2-6
TGTGCCAGCAGTTCCAGCCTCGGGACGGCTGGAAACACCATATATTTT CASSSSLGTAGNTIYF TRBV6-5 few . TRBJ1-3
TGCGCCAGCAGCCAAGATACCTTCTATGGCTACACCTTC CASSQDTFYGYTF TRBV4-1 . . TRBJ1-2
TGTGCCAGCTCACCGGGACAGGGGGCTTCTGGAAACACCATATATTTT CASSPGQGASGNTIYF TRBV18 . TRBD1 TRBJ1-3
TGCGCCAGCAGCCAAGATCCAGGTCTATACGCTGAAGCTTTCTTT CASSQDPGLYAEAFF TRBV4-3 many . TRBJ1-1
TGTGCCAGCAGCTTATCAGGGTCGGGAGGCACCATATATTTT CASSLSGSGGTIYF TRBV7-9 many . TRBJ1-3
TGTGCCAGCAGCCCGACAGGGAATAATTCACCCCTCCACTTT CASSPTGNNSPLHF TRBV6-2/TRBV6-3 few TRBD1 TRBJ1-6
TGTGCCAGCAGCTTGCTAGGTTTGGGAAAGACCCAGTACTTC CASSLLGLGKTQYF TRBV7-2 . . TRBJ2-5
TGTGCCAGCAGCTTAGTAGCACAGCAAAATTCACCCCTCCACTTT CASSLVAQQNSPLHF TRBV7-9 . . TRBJ1-6
TGCAGTGTCTCGGACAGGGGGCATTCACCCCTCCACTTT CSVSDRGHSPLHF TRBV20-1 few TRBD1 TRBJ1-6
TGTGCCAGCAGCTTACGTCATACCACTAGCGGGGGCCCGAGGTATTTT CASSLRHTTSGGPRYF TRBV11-2 few TRBD2 TRBJ2-3
TGTGCCAGCAGCCAAGAATTATCGCGGGGGCCGAACACCGGGGAGCTGTTTTTT CASSQELSRGPNTGELFF TRBV4-2 . . TRBJ2-2
TGCGCCAGCCGCTTGAGCTCTGGGGCCAACGTCCTGACTTTC CASRLSSGANVLTF TRBV5-1 . . TRBJ2-6
TGTGCCAGCAACCGCCGAGGGGGTTCTACGCAGTATTTT CASNRRGGSTQYF TRBV27 few . TRBJ2-3
TGTGCCAGCAGCCATAGAGGCTATGGCTACACCTTC CASSHRGYGYTF TRBV3-1 . . TRBJ1-2
TGTGCCAGCAGCGGGGGGCCCACGGGGGAGACCCAGTACTTC CASSGGPTGETQYF TRBV7-2 many . TRBJ2-5
TGTGCCAGTAGTATACAGGCAGGGGACAATGAGCAGTTCTTC CASSIQAGDNEQFF TRBV19 . . TRBJ2-1
TGCAGTGCTAGAGAGGGTAGAGTATATGGCTACACCTTC CSAREGRVYGYTF TRBV20-1 few . TRBJ1-2
TGCAGCTGCGGGATAGGGGGGGGATTGGGTGAAGCTTTCTTT CSCGIGGGLGEAFF TRBV29-1 . . TRBJ1-1
TGTGCCAGCAGCGTGGGTTCTACCTACAATGAGCAGTTCTTC CASSVGSTYNEQFF TRBV6-6 . . TRBJ2-1
TGCGCCAGCAGCCAAGGAAGCCTAGCGGGGGGGGCTCAGTTCTTC CASSQGSLAGGAQFF TRBV4-1 few TRBD2 TRBJ2-1
TGTGCCAGCAGCCAAGGCTGGCCCATGGGCAATCAGCCCCAGCATTTT CASSQGWPMGNQPQHF TRBV3-1 . . TRBJ1-5
TGCGCCAGCAGAAGGGGACAGGGAGTGGGCGCTTTCTTT CASRRGQGVGAFF TRBV5-1 few TRBD1 TRBJ1-1
TGTGCCAGCAGCTTTGGAGGGGAGGCCCTCCACTTT CASSFGGEALHF TRBV7-8 . . TRBJ1-6
TGTGCCAGCAGTCCACTACTAGCGGCCCTCGCCGGGGAGCTGTTTTTT CASSPLLAALAGELFF TRBV6-2/TRBV6-3 . TRBD2 TRBJ2-2
TGTGCCAGCAGTTCCGGAGGGGGAGCGGGGCAGCCCCAGCATTTT CASSSGGGAGQPQHF TRBV28 few . TRBJ1-5
TGTGCCAGCAGCCCCGGGGACCCAAGCCCCTATGGCTACACCTTC CASSPGDPSPYGYTF TRBV5-5 . . TRBJ1-2
TGCGCCAGCAGCTTGGGGGCAGACAACACTGAAGCTTTCTTT CASSLGADNTEAFF TRBV5-1 few . TRBJ1-1
TGTGCCAGCAGCTTGAGGGGGCCCTTTGAGCCCCAGCATTTT CASSLRGPFEPQHF TRBV5-6 . TRBD1 TRBJ1-5
TGTGCCAGCAGCTTAACGTGGGGAGAGACCCAGTACTTC CASSLTWGETQYF TRBV7-3 few . TRBJ2-5
TGTGCCAGCAGTATAGGGACAGGGCTGAGTGAAAAACTGTTTTTT CASSIGTGLSEKLFF TRBV12-3/TRBV12-4 few TRBD1 TRBJ1-4
TGTGCCAGCAGTTTCCCCACTAGTTTGCCCGGGGAGCTGTTTTTT CASSFPTSLPGELFF TRBV12-3/TRBV12-4 . . TRBJ2-2
TGTGCCAGTAGTCCGACCTTCCACTATGGCTACACCTTC CASSPTFHYGYTF TRBV19 few . TRBJ1-2
TGTGCCAGCAGCTCCCAGGCCATAAATCAGCCCCAGCATTTT CASSSQAINQPQHF TRBV12-3/TRBV12-4 . . TRBJ1-5
TGCAGCGTTCGGGACAGTAGCAATCAGCCCCAGCATTTT CSVRDSSNQPQHF TRBV29-1 few TRBD1 TRBJ1-5
TGTGCCAGCAGCTTAGAACGAAGTCTTGGCTACACCTTC CASSLERSLGYTF TRBV7-2 few . TRBJ1-2
TGTGCCAGTAACAAGGCGGGGGAGACCCAGTACTTC CASNKAGETQYF TRBV2 . . TRBJ2-5
TGTGCCAGCAGTGCTAGCGGACTACTAGAAGAGACCCAGTACTTC CASSASGLLEETQYF TRBV12-3/TRBV12-4 few TRBD2 TRBJ2-5